This entry concerns a single TCR beta chain. The entry originates in a study of blood T cell repertoires in COVID-19. Participant ages covered 18 to 89 years across approximately 25 US areas. The CDR3 extends over 17 amino acids. CDR1 SGHRS and CDR2 YFSETQ come from the germline V gene. V was trimmed by 0 bases and J by 6 bases, leaving 20 bases between them. Original methodology: Amplification with reference gene primers provided the estimates of nucleated cell counts. The repertoire was sequenced with immunoSEQ multiplex PCR; TCRdb's copy has only in-frame clones and lacks some. V and J calls and clone size are those listed in that table; D and trimming were worked out from the DNA. The table shows under 200,000 clones, with 82% occurring only once.

The genes are TRBV5-1 and TRBJ2-3; the D gene is possibly TRBD2 (5 bases). Sequencing was carried out using PBMCs or T cells enriched from blood (not recorded which). The source of this sequence is a man aged 60 to 75 who had recovered from COVID-19. The DNA for the CDR3 is TGCGCCAGCAGCTTGGAGGCTAGCAGATACCCACGGGATACGCAGTATTTT. It specifies CASSLEASRYPRDTQYF.